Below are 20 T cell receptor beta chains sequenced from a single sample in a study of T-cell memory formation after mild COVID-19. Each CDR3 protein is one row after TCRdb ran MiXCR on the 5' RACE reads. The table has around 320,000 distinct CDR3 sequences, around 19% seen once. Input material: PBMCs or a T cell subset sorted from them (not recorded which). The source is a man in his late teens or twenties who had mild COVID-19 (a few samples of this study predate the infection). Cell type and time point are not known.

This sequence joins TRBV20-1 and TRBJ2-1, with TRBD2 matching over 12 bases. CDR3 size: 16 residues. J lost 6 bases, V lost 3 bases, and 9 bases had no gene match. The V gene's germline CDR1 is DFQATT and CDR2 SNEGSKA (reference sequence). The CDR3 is CSASDPRTSGANEQFF. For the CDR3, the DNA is TGCAGTGCTAGTGATCCCCGGACTAGCGGGGCCAATGAGCAGTTCTTC.

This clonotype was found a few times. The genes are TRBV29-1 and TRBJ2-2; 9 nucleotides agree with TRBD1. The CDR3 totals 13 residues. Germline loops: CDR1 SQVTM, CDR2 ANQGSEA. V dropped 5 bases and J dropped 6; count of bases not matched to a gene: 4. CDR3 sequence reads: CSVYTGGPGELFF. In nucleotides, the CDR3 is TGCAGCGTTTACACAGGGGGCCCCGGGGAGCTGTTTTTT.

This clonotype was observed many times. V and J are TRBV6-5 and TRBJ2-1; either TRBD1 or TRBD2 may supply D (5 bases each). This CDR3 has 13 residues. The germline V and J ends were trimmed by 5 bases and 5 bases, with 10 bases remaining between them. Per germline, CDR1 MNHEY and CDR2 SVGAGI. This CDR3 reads CASSLRGNNEQFF. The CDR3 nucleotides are TGTGCCAGCAGTCTTCGGGGCAACAATGAGCAGTTCTTC.

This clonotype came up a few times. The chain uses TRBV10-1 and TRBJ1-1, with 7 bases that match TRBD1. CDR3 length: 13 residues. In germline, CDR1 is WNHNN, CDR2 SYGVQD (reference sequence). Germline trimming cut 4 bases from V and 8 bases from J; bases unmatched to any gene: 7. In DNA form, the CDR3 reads TGCGCCAGCAGTGCCCGACAGGGCGGGGAAGCTTTCTTT. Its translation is CASSARQGGEAFF.

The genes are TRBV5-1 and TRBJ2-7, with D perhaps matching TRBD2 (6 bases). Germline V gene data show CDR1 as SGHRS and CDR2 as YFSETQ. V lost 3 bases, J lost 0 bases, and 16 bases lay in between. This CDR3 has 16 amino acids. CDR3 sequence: CASSSTRDSISYEQYF. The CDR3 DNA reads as TGCGCCAGCAGCTCAACACGGGACTCAATCTCCTACGAGCAGTACTTC.

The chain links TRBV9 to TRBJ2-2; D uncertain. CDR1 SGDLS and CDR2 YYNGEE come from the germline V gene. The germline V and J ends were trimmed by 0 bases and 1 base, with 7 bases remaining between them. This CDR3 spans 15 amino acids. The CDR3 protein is CASSVEGLNTGELFF. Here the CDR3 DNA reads TGTGCCAGCAGCGTAGAAGGATTGAACACCGGGGAGCTGTTTTTT.

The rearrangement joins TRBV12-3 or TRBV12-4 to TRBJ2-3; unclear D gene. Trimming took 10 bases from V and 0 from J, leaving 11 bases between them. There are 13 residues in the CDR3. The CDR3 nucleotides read TGTGCCACGGCCGTCATAAGCACAGATACGCAGTATTTT. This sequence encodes CATAVISTDTQYF.

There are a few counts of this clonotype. The CDR3 region is CASMGGRQSTSGNTIYF. The CDR3 nucleotides read TGCGCCAGCATGGGAGGTAGACAGTCTACCTCTGGAAACACCATATATTTT. The rearrangement uses TRBV4-1 and TRBJ1-3; a possible D gene is TRBD1 (5 bases). Looked up from germline, CDR1 is MGHRA and CDR2 is YSYEKL. The V end lost 7 bases, the J end lost 0 bases, and 19 bases lay between the germline ends. The CDR3 spans 17 residues.

The chain's CDR3 is CSVGGGYSNQPQHF. CDR3 coding DNA: TGCAGCGTTGGGGGGGGATATAGCAATCAGCCCCAGCATTTT. V is TRBV29-1 and J is TRBJ1-5; TRBD1 might be the D (5 bases). The CDR3 has 14 amino acids. The V gene's germline CDR1 is SQVTM and CDR2 ANQGSEA. Trimming took off 4 bases at V and 0 bases at J, with 10 bases between the two ends.

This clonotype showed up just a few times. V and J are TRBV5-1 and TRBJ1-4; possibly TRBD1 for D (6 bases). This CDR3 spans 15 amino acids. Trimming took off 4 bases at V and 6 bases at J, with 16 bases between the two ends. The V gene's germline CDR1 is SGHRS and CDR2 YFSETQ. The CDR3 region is CASSRQRGADEKLFF. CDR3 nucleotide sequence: TGCGCCAGCAGCCGTCAGAGGGGGGCTGATGAAAAACTGTTTTTT.

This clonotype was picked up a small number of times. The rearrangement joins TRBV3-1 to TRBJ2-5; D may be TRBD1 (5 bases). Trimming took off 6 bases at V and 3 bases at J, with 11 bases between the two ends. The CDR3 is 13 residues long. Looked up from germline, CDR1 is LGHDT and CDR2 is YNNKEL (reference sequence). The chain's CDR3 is CASRSDSEETQYF. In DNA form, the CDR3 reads TGTGCCAGCAGATCAGACAGTGAAGAGACCCAGTACTTC.

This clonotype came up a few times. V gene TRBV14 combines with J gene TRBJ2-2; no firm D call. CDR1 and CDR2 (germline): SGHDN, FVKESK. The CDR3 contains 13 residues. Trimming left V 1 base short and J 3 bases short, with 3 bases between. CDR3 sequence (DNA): TGTGCCAGCAGCCAAGTTGACACCGGGGAGCTGTTTTTT. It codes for CASSQVDTGELFF.

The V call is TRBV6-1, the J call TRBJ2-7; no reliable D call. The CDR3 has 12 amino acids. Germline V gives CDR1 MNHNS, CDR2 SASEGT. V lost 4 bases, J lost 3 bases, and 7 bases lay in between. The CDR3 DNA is TGTGCCAGCAGTGTAAGGGTCTACGAGCAGTACGTC. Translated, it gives CASSVRVYEQYV.

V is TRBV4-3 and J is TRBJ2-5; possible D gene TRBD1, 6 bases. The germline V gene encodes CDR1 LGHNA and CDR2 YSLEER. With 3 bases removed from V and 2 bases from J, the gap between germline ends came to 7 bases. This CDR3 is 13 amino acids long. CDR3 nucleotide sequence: TGCGCCAGCAGCCACGGACAGCAAGAGACCCAGTACTTC. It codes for CASSHGQQETQYF.

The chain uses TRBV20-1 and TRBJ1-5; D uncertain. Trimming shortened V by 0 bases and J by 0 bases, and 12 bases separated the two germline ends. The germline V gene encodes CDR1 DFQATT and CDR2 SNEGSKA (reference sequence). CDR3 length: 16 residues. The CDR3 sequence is CSARDRRSSSNQPQHF. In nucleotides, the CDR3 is TGCAGTGCTAGAGATCGTAGGTCGAGTAGCAATCAGCCCCAGCATTTT.

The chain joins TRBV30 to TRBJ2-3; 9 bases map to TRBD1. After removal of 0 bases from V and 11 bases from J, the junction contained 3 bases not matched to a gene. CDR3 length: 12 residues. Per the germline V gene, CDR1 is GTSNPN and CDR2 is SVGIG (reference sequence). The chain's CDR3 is CAWSVGTGLQYF. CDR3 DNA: TGTGCCTGGAGTGTAGGGACAGGGCTGCAGTATTTT. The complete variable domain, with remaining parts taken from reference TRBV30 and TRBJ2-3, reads SQTIHQWPATLVQPVGSPLSLECTVEGTSNPNLYWYRQAAGRGLQLLFYSVGIGQISSEVPQNLSASRPQDRQFILSSKKLLLSDSGFYLCAWSVGTGLQYFGPGTRLTVL.

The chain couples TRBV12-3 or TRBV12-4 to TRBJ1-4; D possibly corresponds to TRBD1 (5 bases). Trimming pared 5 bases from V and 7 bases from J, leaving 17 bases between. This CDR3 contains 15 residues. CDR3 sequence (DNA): TGTGCCAGCAGTGCGGACTATGGACAACCTGAAAAACTGTTTTTT. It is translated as CASSADYGQPEKLFF.

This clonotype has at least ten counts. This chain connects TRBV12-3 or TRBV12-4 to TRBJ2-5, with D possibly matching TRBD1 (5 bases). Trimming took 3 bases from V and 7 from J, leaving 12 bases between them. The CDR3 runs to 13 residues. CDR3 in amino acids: CASSLGLKGTQYF. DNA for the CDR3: TGTGCCAGCAGTTTGGGGCTGAAGGGGACCCAGTACTTC.

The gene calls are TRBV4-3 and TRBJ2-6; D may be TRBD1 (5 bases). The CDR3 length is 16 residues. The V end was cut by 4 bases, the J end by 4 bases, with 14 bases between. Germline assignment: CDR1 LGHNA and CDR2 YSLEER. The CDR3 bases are TGCGCCAGCAGCCCACAGGTTAACTCCGGGGCCAACGTCCTGACTTTC. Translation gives CASSPQVNSGANVLTF.

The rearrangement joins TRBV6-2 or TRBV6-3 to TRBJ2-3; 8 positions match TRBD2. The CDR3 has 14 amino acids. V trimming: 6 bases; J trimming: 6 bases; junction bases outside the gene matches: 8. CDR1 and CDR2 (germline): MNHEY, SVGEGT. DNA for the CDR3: TGTGCCAGCAGCCCGGGGGGGCCGGTTGATACGCAGTATTTT. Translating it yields CASSPGGPVDTQYF.